This T cell receptor beta chain was sequenced for a study of blood T cell repertoires in COVID-19. Study-wide context: The United States, Italy and Spain were the sources of the acute and convalescent COVID-19 samples. The cDNA or gDNA used as material had been derived from T cells, B-cell-depleted T cells, or PBMCs.

Method: immunoSEQ multiplex PCR; TCRdb's copy keeps in-frame clones and lacks some. The table shows 150,000 to 200,000 clones, with around four fifths occurring only once. This clone was seen just once. A Seattle source enrolled patients during active infection and followed them longitudinally. CDR3 length: 18 amino acids. V was trimmed by 4 bases and J by 5 bases, leaving 24 bases between them. Germline assignment: CDR1 LGHDT and CDR2 YNNKEL (reference sequence). The TCR sequence derives from a woman between 65 and 79 years old with COVID-19, enrolled during active disease. This chain uses TRBV3-1 (or the pseudogene TRBV3-2) with TRBJ1-3; tentative D call: TRBD1 (6 bases). What was sequenced was peripheral blood. The CDR3 loop reads CASSRYNPSETGRNTIYF. The CDR3 DNA sequence: TGTGCCAGCAGCCGATACAACCCAAGCGAGACAGGCAGAAACACCATATATTTT.